Listed here are 3 T cell receptor beta chains from one sample, sequenced in a study of post-analysis software for immune sequencing data. General observations from the study: Patients showed TRBV5-6, TRBV5-1 and TRBV20-1 among five TRBV segments more frequent than in controls.

Prepared libraries of TCR beta cDNA carried unique molecular identifiers. Via MiXCR, TCRdb re-called the PCR reads, giving one row per CDR3 protein. The profile shows about 540,000 distinct CDR3 sequences, 34% of them singletons. The antigens these receptors bind are not known. Sequencing used blood. Receptors originate from a girl aged 2-17 years with multiple sclerosis.

The chain recombines TRBV10-3 with TRBJ1-1; the match to TRBD1 covers 7 bases. Trimming took 4 bases from V and 0 from J; bases not matched to a gene: 5. Germline V gene sequence: CDR1 ENHRY, CDR2 SYGVKD. This CDR3 has 15 amino acids. CDR3 in amino acids: CAISVGQRLNTEAFF. CDR3 DNA: TGTGCCATCAGTGTGGGACAGCGACTGAACACTGAAGCTTTCTTT.

This clonotype was detected only once. At one boundary the junction diverges from the germline segment, which might be a read error. The genes are TRBV3-1 and TRBJ2-5; 12 bases match TRBD2. Germline V CDR1 and CDR2: LGHDT, YNNKEL (reference sequence). The CDR3 totals 16 residues. CDR3 nucleotides: TGCGCCAGCAGCCAGGAACTAGCGGGAGGCCGAGAGACCCAGTACTTC. Protein: CASSQELAGGRETQYF.

Only a few counts were recorded for this clonotype. V usage is TRBV7-3 and J usage is TRBJ2-5, with 10 bases lining up with TRBD2. Germline CDR1 is SGHTA and CDR2 is FQGTGA. This CDR3 is 18 amino acids long. V dropped 5 bases and J dropped 4; count of bases not matched to a gene: 16. The CDR3, as DNA: TGTGCCAGCAGCCCCCTCGGTATTACAGCGGGGGGGCGAGAGACCCAGTACTTC. Protein product: CASSPLGITAGGRETQYF.